The rows below give T cell receptor beta chains drawn from one sample of a study of beta chain features in type 1 diabetes. This table comes from immunoSEQ multiplex PCR, and its TCRdb copy is limited to in-frame clones, with some not included. The data show about 160,000 clones, 6.5% to 10% seen once. Sequenced material: central memory CD4+ T cells from blood. These receptors all come from a young woman with type 1 diabetes. Each CDR3 is given with its conserved first and last residue. Each record gives: V gene, J gene, D gene, clone size, CDR3 DNA, CDR3 protein. D genes are given only for firm matches. A clone size is listed for some rows: how often the clone was seen (once, few, many), or a class if it is expanded.

>TRBV5-4|TRBJ2-7|TRBD2|NA
TGTGCCAGCAGCCCCGGACTAGCGGGAGGTCTAGCCTACGAGCAGTACTTC
CASSPGLAGGLAYEQYF
>TRBV7-9|TRBJ1-2|NA|NA
TGTGCCAGCAGCTTCGACGACACCAGACAGGAAGGCGGCTACACCTTC
CASSFDDTRQEGGYTF
>TRBV7-2|TRBJ2-3|NA|few
TGTGCCAGCAGCTTAGCCAGGACAGATACGCAGTATTTT
CASSLARTDTQYF
>TRBV18|TRBJ1-5|NA|few
TGTGCCAGCTCACCGGAGGCTGGCAATCAGCCCCAGCATTTT
CASSPEAGNQPQHF
>TRBV9|TRBJ1-2|NA|few
TGTGCCAGCAGCGTAGAAAGTGGTGTCACTCCTGCGGGCTACACCTTC
CASSVESGVTPAGYTF
>TRBV7-2|TRBJ2-7|TRBD1|NA
TGTGCCAGCAGCTTAGTAGGGACAGGTTTGAGCGAGCAGTACTTC
CASSLVGTGLSEQYF
>TRBV7-2|TRBJ2-1|TRBD2|NA
TGTGCCAGCCTGGGGGGGAGCTCCTACAATGAGCAGTTCTTC
CASLGGSSYNEQFF
>TRBV7-2|TRBJ2-3|TRBD2|few
TGTGCCAGCAGCGCCGGACTAGCGGGAGGGGGTACGCAGTATTTT
CASSAGLAGGGTQYF
>TRBV16|TRBJ2-7|TRBD1|few
TGTGCCAGCAGCCAATCACAGGGGACCTACGAGCAGTACTTC
CASSQSQGTYEQYF
>TRBV5-6|TRBJ2-1|TRBD1|NA
TGTGCCAGCAGCTGGGGACAGGGGGCCTACAATGAGCAGTTCTTC
CASSWGQGAYNEQFF
>TRBV5-4|TRBJ2-1|TRBD2|NA
TGTGCCAGCAGCTTCGGGACTAGCGGAGAGCAGTTCTTC
CASSFGTSGEQFF
>TRBV18|TRBJ1-1|NA|few
TGTGCCAGCTCAGGTCAGGGCGGTAATGAAGCTTTCTTT
CASSGQGGNEAFF
>TRBV11-3|TRBJ2-3|TRBD1|NA
TGTGCCAGCAGCCTCGAGACAGGGGGAATCACAGATACGCAGTATTTT
CASSLETGGITDTQYF
>TRBV7-2|TRBJ2-1|TRBD2|NA
TGTGCCAGCAGCTTAATTAGCGGGAGGTTGAATGAGCAGTTCTTC
CASSLISGRLNEQFF
>TRBV5-1|TRBJ2-3|NA|few
TGCGCCAGCAGCTTCCATAGCCCCACAGATACGCAGTATTTT
CASSFHSPTDTQYF
>TRBV6-6|TRBJ2-3|NA|NA
TGTGCCAGCATGTACTTTAGCACAGATACGCAGTATTTT
CASMYFSTDTQYF
>TRBV30|TRBJ1-5|TRBD1|NA
TGTGCCTGGAGTCCGAGGACAGGGAGCAATCAGCCCCAGCATTTT
CAWSPRTGSNQPQHF
>TRBV5-1|TRBJ2-1|TRBD2|NA
TGCGCCAGCAGCTTATTACCTACTAGCGGGGGCTACAATGAGCAGTTCTTC
CASSLLPTSGGYNEQFF
>TRBV30|TRBJ2-7|TRBD2|NA
TGTGCCTGGAGTTCCATCCCCGGGACTAGCGGGAGTTGGGGCTCCTACGAGCAGTACTTC
CAWSSIPGTSGSWGSYEQYF
>TRBV14|TRBJ2-4|TRBD2|few
TGTGCCAGCAGCCCGTCGGGACTAGCGGCAAACATTCAGTACTTC
CASSPSGLAANIQYF
>TRBV5-4|TRBJ2-1|NA|few
TGTGCCAGCAGCATCAGGGACTACAATGAGCAGTTCTTC
CASSIRDYNEQFF
>TRBV6-6|TRBJ1-2|TRBD1|NA
TGTGCCAGCAGTTACGGGGACAGCAGCGTCTATGGCTACACCTTC
CASSYGDSSVYGYTF
>TRBV6-5|TRBJ2-3|TRBD2|NA
TGTGCCAGCAATGGGGCGGGAGGTAGTGATACGCAGTATTTT
CASNGAGGSDTQYF
>TRBV5-1|TRBJ2-5|TRBD2|few
TGCGCCAGCAGCTTGACGACTAGCGGGGGGGCCGGAGAGACCCAGTACTTC
CASSLTTSGGAGETQYF
>TRBV4-2|TRBJ1-5|NA|few
TGTGCCAGCAGCCAAGATGGGCAGTTTAATCAGCCCCAGCATTTT
CASSQDGQFNQPQHF
>TRBV10-3|TRBJ2-1|NA|few
TGTGCCATCACCGGCGACATCGGGGTATACAATGAGCAGTTCTTC
CAITGDIGVYNEQFF
>TRBV5-1|TRBJ2-7|TRBD1|NA
TGCGCCAGCAGCCCTGGACAGGCCGGGGAGAAGTACTTC
CASSPGQAGEKYF
>TRBV6-5|TRBJ1-2|NA|NA
TGTGCCAGCAGTCCGCTCTTGGGGAGGGGCTACACCTTC
CASSPLLGRGYTF
>TRBV2|TRBJ2-7|NA|few
TGTGCCAGCATCCCCGACAGAAACTCCTACGAGCAGTACTTC
CASIPDRNSYEQYF
>TRBV30|TRBJ2-5|TRBD2|NA
TGTGCCTGGAGTGTAGGGGCGGGAGGTTTCCAAGAGACCCAGTACTTC
CAWSVGAGGFQETQYF
>TRBV7-6|TRBJ1-4|NA|many
TGTGCCAGCAGCCGGGGGGCAACTAATGAAAAACTGTTTTTT
CASSRGATNEKLFF
>TRBV30|TRBJ2-7|NA|NA
TGTGCCAGGGGGGGGTTATTCTACGAGCAGTACTTC
CARGGLFYEQYF
>TRBV5-4|TRBJ2-1|NA|NA
TGTGCCAGCAGCTTTCAAGCGGGCCGGTACAATGAGCAGTTCTTC
CASSFQAGRYNEQFF
>TRBV5-1|TRBJ1-1|TRBD1|NA
TGCGCCAGCAGCTTGCCGGGACAGCTAGCTTTCTTT
CASSLPGQLAFF
>TRBV27|TRBJ1-1|TRBD1|few
TGTGCCAGCAGTTTAATTCAGGGGGCGAGGGCTGAAGCTTTCTTT
CASSLIQGARAEAFF
>TRBV12-5|TRBJ2-5|NA|few
TGTGCTAGTGGTTTGGGGGGACTCTCGGAGACCCAGTACTTC
CASGLGGLSETQYF
>TRBV30|TRBJ1-4|NA|NA
TGTGCCTGGAGACATAGAGGCGGTGAAAAACTGTTTTTT
CAWRHRGGEKLFF
>TRBV6-6|TRBJ1-2|NA|NA
TGTGCCAGCGGCCCCGGGGGTAACTATGGCTACACCTTC
CASGPGGNYGYTF
>TRBV5-1|TRBJ2-3|TRBD2|NA
TGCGCCAGCAATCTAGCGGTTGGGACAGATACGCAGTATTTT
CASNLAVGTDTQYF
>TRBV9|TRBJ1-4|NA|few
TGTGCCAGCAGCGTCGAGGACAGCACCCAAAATGAAAAACTGTTTTTT
CASSVEDSTQNEKLFF
>TRBV7-2|TRBJ1-1|NA|few
TGTGCCAGCAGCTTAAATTCCCCGGACAGCCGGAACACTGAAGCTTTCTTT
CASSLNSPDSRNTEAFF
>TRBV18|TRBJ1-1|NA|few
TGTGCCAGCTCACCACGGCAGAGGACTGAAGCTTTCTTT
CASSPRQRTEAFF